This T cell receptor (beta chain) originates from a study of cytomegalovirus exposure and HLA in healthy donors. Points from the study as a whole: The study dropped some indistinguishable V segments, TRBV6-2 and TRBV6-3 among them. As immune exposure information, only CMV serostatus was available. Later analysis associated a missense DCLRE1C variant with TCR beta V- and J-gene trimming.

There are a few counts of this clone. Its cognate antigen is unknown. CDR3 length: 14 residues. Germline CDR1 is SEHNR and CDR2 is FQNEAQ (reference sequence). V was pared by 5 bases and J by 6 bases, with 16 bases between. These donors, healthy bone marrow donors, were studied. The PCR was carried out with 60 Vbeta primers and 13 Jbeta primers. The protocol was immunoSEQ multiplex PCR, while the TCRdb copy is restricted to in-frame clones and leaves out a portion. The sample carries approximately 180,000 clones, roughly 80% recorded once. The rearrangement links TRBV7-9 to TRBJ1-1; D is undetermined. The sample was PBMCs. The receptor was isolated from a man aged 18 to 29 in good health and CMV-seronegative. The CDR3 nucleotides are TGTGCCAGCAGCCCAACGCGGGGAGATGCTGAAGCTTTCTTT. Its translation is CASSPTRGDAEAFF.